Sequencing of this TCR beta chain was carried out in a study of blood T cell repertoires in COVID-19. Study details: There were acute and convalescent COVID-19 samples, and they came from the United States, Italy and Spain.

With 6 bases clipped from V and 0 bases from J, the junction kept 9 bases outside the gene matches. The CDR3 spans 16 residues. Germline CDR1 LNHDA, CDR2 SQIVND (reference sequence). Repertoires were generated with immunoSEQ multiplex PCR, while TCRdb's copy carries only in-frame clones and drops some. The profile shows tens of thousands of clones, 78% of them singletons. This rearrangement joins TRBV19 to TRBJ1-1; 8 bases map to TRBD1. The sequencing sample was made of peripheral blood. The clonotype was recovered from a man aged 65 to 79 with acute or convalescent COVID-19. The CDR3 loop is CASRLTGVSMNTEAFF. The CDR3 DNA sequence: TGTGCCAGTAGGCTGACAGGGGTCAGCATGAACACTGAAGCTTTCTTT.